In its sample, the clone carrying this T cell receptor (beta chain) was seen many times. This sample is drawn from a study of regulatory T cells in long-lasting Graves disease. Building of the TCR beta libraries involved iRepertoire HTBI primers and Arm-PCR of CDR3 regions. TCRdb re-analysed the multiplex PCR reads in MiXCR, keeping a single row per CDR3 protein. The top ten hold about 10% of the sample, which has approximately 460,000 distinct CDR3 sequences, 15% to 20% seen once. Trimming shortened V by 0 bases and J by 0 bases, and 9 bases separated the two germline ends. The length of the CDR3 is 16 residues. In germline, CDR1 is LNHNV, CDR2 YYDKDF (reference sequence). Time point reported: newly diagnosed GD, antithyroid drugs for less than 3 months. With RNA extracted from PBMCs as input, the TCR library was made. The same data also went into a second study, on T cells in Graves' hyperthyroidism and ophthalmopathy.

The sequence came from a woman under 40 with Graves disease. The sample in question was peripheral blood mononuclear cells (PBMCs), obtained at new diagnosis, from a patient treated with antithyroid drugs. V gene TRBV15 combines with J gene TRBJ2-1, with no clear D. This chain's CDR3 is CATSREMAGSYNEQFF. As DNA, the CDR3 is TGTGCCACCAGCAGAGAGATGGCAGGCTCCTACAATGAGCAGTTCTTC.